These 25 T cell receptor beta chains share one sample of origin, sequenced in a study of T cell responses to AZD1222 COVID-19 vaccine. Sequencing was performed with immunoSEQ multiplex PCR; in TCRdb, only in-frame clones are kept and a portion is missing. The profile shows about 55,000 clones, 70% to 90% of them singletons. The source material was peripheral blood, sampled on day 0 of AZD1222 vaccination. The receptors stem from an adult in good health.

The rearrangement uses TRBV2 and TRBJ1-1; D gene unclear. V lost 6 bases to trimming and J lost 0 bases, with 11 bases between them. The CDR3 runs to 14 residues. CDR1 is SNHLY and CDR2 is FYNNEI in the germline V gene. The CDR3 loop is CASSRDNLNTEAFF. CDR3 DNA: TGTGCCAGCAGCAGAGACAACCTGAACACTGAAGCTTTCTTT.

The V gene is TRBV11-3, the J gene TRBJ1-1; 8 positions agree with TRBD1. The trim removed 1 base at V and 1 base at J, leaving 2 bases unmatched. CDR3 length equals 15 residues. Germline V gene lookup returns CDR1 SGHNT and CDR2 YENEEA. DNA of the CDR3: TGTGCCAGCAGCTTAGGCGGGACAGGGAACACTGAAGCTTTCTTT. Translating gives CASSLGGTGNTEAFF.

The chain couples TRBV4-1 to TRBJ2-1; TRBD1 matches at 8 bases. This CDR3 region has 17 residues. Germline loops: CDR1 MGHRA, CDR2 YSYEKL. V was pared by 1 base and J by 4 bases, with 9 bases of the junction left unmatched. CDR3 in amino acids: CASSQGTTRTGYNEQFF. CDR3 DNA sequence: TGCGCCAGCAGCCAAGGGACAACCAGGACAGGGTACAATGAGCAGTTCTTC.

This sequence joins TRBV5-5 and TRBJ1-5; 8 bases fit TRBD1. The V and J ends lost 0 bases and 6 bases, in that order; junction bases with no gene match: 5. The germline V gene encodes CDR1 SGHKS and CDR2 YYEKEE (reference sequence). The length of the CDR3 is 15 residues. CDR3 sequence reads: CASSLEWTGFQPQHF. The CDR3 nucleotides read TGTGCCAGCAGCTTGGAGTGGACAGGGTTTCAGCCCCAGCATTTT.

The rearrangement uses TRBV24-1 and TRBJ1-5, with TRBD1 identical over 10 bases. Germline CDR1 and CDR2: KGHDR and SFDVKD. The junction had 2 bases not matched to a gene; V was cut back by 3 bases and J by 7 bases. This CDR3 contains 14 residues. CDR3 bases: TGTGCCACCAGTGATGGGGACAGGGGACAGCCCCAGCATTTT. It specifies CATSDGDRGQPQHF.

V and J are TRBV6-5 and TRBJ2-2; D gene uncertain. Germline CDR1 reads MNHEY; CDR2 reads SVGAGI. CDR3 length: 14 residues. Trimming shortened V by 4 bases and J by 6 bases, and 12 bases separated the two germline ends. The CDR3 DNA is TGTGCCAGCAGTTTTTCGATCGGGTCCGGGGAGCTGTTTTTT. Residues: CASSFSIGSGELFF.

This clone has only one observation. The CDR3 nucleotides read TGCGCCAGCAGGTCCCGGGGTTCGAACCACTTAAACACCGGGGAGCTGTTTTTT. It translates to CASRSRGSNHLNTGELFF. The genes are TRBV5-1 and TRBJ2-2; D is possibly TRBD2 (5 bases). Per germline, CDR1 SGHRS and CDR2 YFSETQ. The V and J ends lost 5 bases and 2 bases respectively, with 22 bases between them. This CDR3 spans 18 amino acids.

This chain links TRBV5-4 with TRBJ1-1, with 9 bases matching TRBD1. J lost 3 bases, V lost 4 bases, and 13 bases had no gene match. Germline CDR1 SGHNT, CDR2 YYREEE (reference sequence). The length of the CDR3 is 17 residues. CDR3 sequence (DNA): TGTGCCAGCAGCGACAAAACAGGGGGCGCATTGCACACTGAAGCTTTCTTT. Translated: CASSDKTGGALHTEAFF.

This clone was detected only once. The genes are TRBV7-2 and TRBJ1-4, with 7 bases aligning to TRBD1. The CDR3 is made up of 12 amino acids. Germline-derived CDR1 and CDR2 are SGHTA and FQGNSA. V shed 5 bases, J shed 11 bases, and the junction held 5 bases outside the gene matches. This CDR3 is CASSLRGEKLFF. CDR3 nucleotides: TGTGCCAGCAGCCTCAGGGGGGAGAAACTGTTTTTT.

The chain uses TRBV6-2 or TRBV6-3 and TRBJ2-1; TRBD2 aligns across 7 bases. V lost 0 bases, J lost 4 bases, and 9 bases stayed unmatched. The CDR3 length is 17 residues. CDR1 MNHEY and CDR2 SVGEGT come from the germline V gene. The CDR3 protein is CASSYSLERGLYNEQFF. Written as DNA, the CDR3 is TGTGCCAGCAGTTACTCATTGGAGCGGGGTCTTTACAATGAGCAGTTCTTC.

The chain recombines TRBV2 with TRBJ1-5; 8 bases fit TRBD1. This CDR3 is built from 15 residues. Germline V gene data show CDR1 as SNHLY and CDR2 as FYNNEI. V gave up 6 bases and J gave up 6 bases; unmatched junction bases: 10. The CDR3 coding sequence is TGTGCCAGCAGGGTCCTTCAGGGGGCCGGTCAGCCCCAGCATTTT. This translates into CASRVLQGAGQPQHF.

The rearrangement joins TRBV4-3 to TRBJ2-3; 7 bases agree with TRBD2. CDR3 length: 17 amino acids. The junction had 6 bases not matched to a gene; V was cut back by 0 bases and J by 0 bases. Germline assignment: CDR1 LGHNA and CDR2 YSLEER. The CDR3 here is CASSQDWRGTSTDTQYF. CDR3 nucleotide sequence: TGCGCCAGCAGCCAAGATTGGCGGGGGACTAGCACAGATACGCAGTATTTT.

This clone was detected only a few times. Relative to the germline gene, one junction end is altered; a read error may explain this. The rearrangement links TRBV3-1 (or the pseudogene TRBV3-2) to TRBJ2-2; TRBD2 matches 11 bases. The germline gives CDR1 LGHDT, CDR2 YNNKEL (reference sequence). The CDR3 sequence is 16 residues long. The CDR3 nucleotides are TGTGCCAGCCGCCAAGGGACTAGCGGGAACACCGGGGAGCTGTTTTTT. Translating gives CASRQGTSGNTGELFF.

V gene TRBV10-3 combines with J gene TRBJ2-3; D is unresolved. This CDR3 comprises 13 residues. The V and J ends lost 5 bases and 2 bases respectively, with 8 bases between them. CDR1 and CDR2 from the germline V gene are ENHRY and SYGVKD. CDR3 nucleotides: TGTGCCATCAGTTTCGCACTCACAGATACGCAGTATTTT. As protein: CAISFALTDTQYF.

The table lists this clone with a count of one. The V gene is TRBV29-1, the J gene TRBJ1-1, with D perhaps TRBD1 (5 bases). CDR1 and CDR2 (germline): SQVTM, ANQGSEA. Trimming removed 7 bases from V and 1 base from J, with 13 bases in between. The CDR3 spans 13 residues. In DNA, the CDR3 is TGCAGCGCTATAGACAGCACGAACACTGAAGCTTTCTTT. Translating gives CSAIDSTNTEAFF.

A few counts support this clone. The rearrangement links TRBV24-1 to TRBJ1-1; D uncertain. V lost 6 bases and J 5 bases, leaving 6 bases between the germline ends. This CDR3 is built from 11 residues. CDR1 and CDR2 from the germline V gene are KGHDR and SFDVKD. CDR3 sequence: CATSQGTEAFF. The CDR3 coding sequence is TGTGCCACCAGTCAAGGGACTGAAGCTTTCTTT.

The chain couples TRBV6-5 to TRBJ1-5, with 11 bases fitting TRBD1. Germline V gene lookup returns CDR1 MNHEY and CDR2 SVGAGI. The CDR3 totals 15 residues. Trimming took 6 bases from V and 5 from J; bases not matched to a gene: 6. Here the CDR3 reads CASSSGTGGDQPQHF. The CDR3 DNA reads TGTGCCAGCAGCTCCGGGACAGGGGGTGATCAGCCCCAGCATTTT.

This clone showed up just once. V is TRBV7-8 and J is TRBJ1-5, with D uncertain. The CDR3 spans 20 residues. Germline values: CDR1 SGHVS, CDR2 FQNEAQ. Trimming pared 1 base from V and 2 bases from J, leaving 24 bases between. The CDR3 region has the DNA TGTGCCAGCAGCTTAGTCGGTACGGACCTTATAGGAGGTGGCAATCAGCCCCAGCATTTT. Its protein is CASSLVGTDLIGGGNQPQHF.

The chain is built from TRBV18 and TRBJ1-2; the D is unclear. The CDR3 contains 14 residues. V was cut by 3 bases and J by 7 bases, with 15 bases left in between. The germline V gene encodes CDR1 KGHSH and CDR2 LQKENI. The CDR3 DNA sequence: TGTGCCAGCTCACCGGGTGGGCAGGACCTTGGCTACACCTTC. This translates into CASSPGGQDLGYTF.

The chain uses TRBV7-3 and TRBJ2-2; 8 bases fit TRBD1. The CDR3 covers 16 residues. The trim removed 2 bases at V and 4 bases at J, leaving 6 bases unmatched. Germline V gene sequence: CDR1 SGHTA, CDR2 FQGTGA. The CDR3 nucleotides are TGTGCCAGCAGCTTAGAGGACAGGGCCGGCACCGGGGAGCTGTTTTTT. This gives the protein CASSLEDRAGTGELFF.

This clone counts as medium-sized. This chain joins TRBV7-9 and TRBJ2-1; 9 bases align to TRBD1. Germline CDR1 reads SEHNR; CDR2 reads FQNEAQ (reference sequence). J lost 4 bases, V lost 1 base, and 5 bases had no gene match. The CDR3 extends over 16 amino acids. The CDR3 protein is CASSLGDRAQYNEQFF. CDR3 sequence (DNA): TGTGCCAGCAGCTTAGGGGACAGGGCGCAGTACAATGAGCAGTTCTTC.

The chain uses TRBV5-1 and TRBJ2-5; 9 bases are shared with TRBD2. In germline, CDR1 is SGHRS, CDR2 YFSETQ. J was trimmed by 2 bases and V by 7 bases; bases with no gene match: 18. The length of the CDR3 is 18 residues. CDR3 nucleotides: TGCGCCAGCCCTTGGCGGGAGGGGGCGGGGCCGGGACAAGAGACCCAGTACTTC. Protein product: CASPWREGAGPGQETQYF.

This clone was counted once. The chain has TRBV5-1 and TRBJ1-2; TRBD1 agrees at 9 bases. The J segment lost 6 bases and the V segment lost 1 base, leaving 7 bases of the junction unmatched. The CDR3 spans 15 residues. Germline V gene sequence: CDR1 SGHRS, CDR2 YFSETQ. The CDR3 loop is CASSLQTGGGDGYTF. Here the CDR3 DNA reads TGCGCCAGCAGCTTGCAAACAGGGGGCGGGGATGGCTACACCTTC.

The chain links TRBV5-1 to TRBJ1-1; 8 bases fit TRBD1. The length of the CDR3 is 15 residues. Germline CDR1 SGHRS, CDR2 YFSETQ. The V segment lost 4 bases and the J segment 6 bases; nucleotides outside the gene matches: 11. The CDR3: CASSTGQGVVSEAFF. As DNA, the CDR3 is TGCGCCAGCAGCACCGGACAGGGAGTGGTTTCTGAAGCTTTCTTT.

The chain recombines TRBV6-1 with TRBJ1-2; D is undetermined. Trimming pared 2 bases from V and 8 bases from J, leaving 18 bases between. The germline CDR1 and CDR2 sequences are MNHNS and SASEGT. CDR3 length: 15 amino acids. CDR3 sequence (DNA): TGTGCCAGCAGTGAACCGGGCCTTACCCCCGGCGGCTACACCTTC. It encodes CASSEPGLTPGGYTF.